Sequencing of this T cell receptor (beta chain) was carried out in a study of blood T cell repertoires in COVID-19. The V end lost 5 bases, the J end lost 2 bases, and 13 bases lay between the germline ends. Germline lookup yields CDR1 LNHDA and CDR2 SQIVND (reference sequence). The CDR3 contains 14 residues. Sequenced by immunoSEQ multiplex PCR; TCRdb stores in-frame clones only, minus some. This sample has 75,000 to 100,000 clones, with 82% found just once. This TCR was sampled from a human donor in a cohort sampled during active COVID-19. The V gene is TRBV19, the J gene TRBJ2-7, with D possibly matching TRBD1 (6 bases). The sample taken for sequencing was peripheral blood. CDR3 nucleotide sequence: TGTGCCAGTAGTGCACAGGGTGGCCCCTACGAGCAGTACTTC. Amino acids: CASSAQGGPYEQYF.